Listed below are T cell receptor beta chains from one sample, sequenced in a study of blood T cell repertoires in COVID-19. Generated by immunoSEQ multiplex PCR, the TCRdb table keeps only in-frame clones and is missing some. The sample carries 130,000 or so clones, around 87% recorded once. Sequenced input: peripheral blood. All receptors derive from a man in his fifties or sixties with acute or convalescent COVID-19. CDR3s include the opening cysteine and the closing phenylalanine or tryptophan. Each record gives: V gene, J gene, clone size, D gene, CDR3 protein, CDR3 DNA. A D gene is named only where the DNA matches it firmly. Expanded clones are given a class, and other clones once, few, many or no size at all.

v_call: TRBV4-3
j_call: TRBJ2-7
clone_size: .
d_call: TRBD1
cdr3_aa: CASSQDYRGRVYEQYF
cdr3_nt: TGCGCCAGCAGCCAAGATTACAGGGGGAGAGTTTACGAGCAGTACTTC

v_call: TRBV27
j_call: TRBJ2-7
clone_size: .
d_call: .
cdr3_aa: CASSFEGGPYEQYF
cdr3_nt: TGTGCCAGCAGTTTCGAGGGCGGACCCTACGAGCAGTACTTC

v_call: TRBV15
j_call: TRBJ2-2
clone_size: .
d_call: TRBD2
cdr3_aa: CATSPSGSGSWNTGELFF
cdr3_nt: TGTGCCACCAGCCCTTCTGGTAGCGGGAGCTGGAATACCGGGGAGCTGTTTTTT

v_call: TRBV2
j_call: TRBJ2-4
clone_size: .
d_call: .
cdr3_aa: CASEGANRGLAKNIQYF
cdr3_nt: TGTGCCAGCGAGGGTGCTAACCGCGGTCTGGCCAAAAACATTCAGTACTTC

v_call: TRBV5-1
j_call: TRBJ2-1
clone_size: .
d_call: TRBD1
cdr3_aa: CASSLGDRGRPTYNEQFF
cdr3_nt: TGCGCCAGCAGCTTGGGGGACAGGGGGCGTCCCACCTACAATGAGCAGTTCTTC

v_call: TRBV30
j_call: TRBJ1-3
clone_size: .
d_call: .
cdr3_aa: CAWTEGDGGNTIYF
cdr3_nt: TGTGCCTGGACCGAGGGAGATGGCGGAAACACCATATATTTT

v_call: TRBV7-9
j_call: TRBJ2-1
clone_size: .
d_call: TRBD2
cdr3_aa: CASSFVAGGYNEQFF
cdr3_nt: TGTGCCAGCAGCTTTGTCGCGGGAGGCTACAATGAGCAGTTCTTC

v_call: TRBV15
j_call: TRBJ2-5
clone_size: .
d_call: TRBD1
cdr3_aa: CATSREGGQGETQYF
cdr3_nt: TGTGCCACCAGCAGAGAGGGAGGACAGGGAGAGACCCAGTACTTC

v_call: TRBV12-3/TRBV12-4
j_call: TRBJ2-5
clone_size: .
d_call: .
cdr3_aa: CATSGQQETQYF
cdr3_nt: TGTGCCACCTCGGGACAACAAGAGACCCAGTACTTC

v_call: TRBV7-2
j_call: TRBJ1-5
clone_size: .
d_call: TRBD1
cdr3_aa: CASSSGTVSNQPQHF
cdr3_nt: TGTGCCAGCAGCTCTGGGACAGTAAGCAATCAGCCCCAGCATTTT

v_call: TRBV24-1
j_call: TRBJ2-5
clone_size: once
d_call: .
cdr3_aa: CATSDNRGGQETQYF
cdr3_nt: TGTGCCACCAGTGATAATCGTGGAGGGCAAGAGACCCAGTACTTC

v_call: TRBV10-2
j_call: TRBJ1-3
clone_size: .
d_call: .
cdr3_aa: CATWGGSSGNTIYF
cdr3_nt: TGCGCCACCTGGGGGGGGAGCTCTGGAAACACCATATATTTT

v_call: TRBV27
j_call: TRBJ2-7
clone_size: few
d_call: TRBD2
cdr3_aa: CASRSGTSGRSYEQYF
cdr3_nt: TGTGCCAGCAGATCCGGGACTAGCGGGAGGTCTTACGAGCAGTACTTC

v_call: TRBV7-7
j_call: TRBJ2-3
clone_size: .
d_call: TRBD2
cdr3_aa: CASSLASSGSSGTQYF
cdr3_nt: TGTGCCAGCAGCTTAGCTTCTAGCGGGAGCTCGGGAACGCAGTATTTT

v_call: TRBV7-8
j_call: TRBJ2-5
clone_size: .
d_call: TRBD2
cdr3_aa: CASSLAPGLADQEAQYF
cdr3_nt: TGTGCCAGCAGCTTAGCCCCGGGACTAGCGGACCAAGAGGCCCAGTACTTC

v_call: TRBV10-3
j_call: TRBJ1-4
clone_size: .
d_call: .
cdr3_aa: CAISKDSLNEKLFF
cdr3_nt: TGTGCCATCAGTAAGGACAGTTTGAATGAAAAACTGTTTTTT

v_call: TRBV21-1
j_call: TRBJ2-1
clone_size: .
d_call: .
cdr3_aa: CASTHREGDYNEQFF
cdr3_nt: TGTGCCAGCACCCACAGGGAAGGGGACTACAATGAGCAGTTCTTC

v_call: TRBV19
j_call: TRBJ1-6
clone_size: .
d_call: .
cdr3_aa: CASSDSPNSPLHF
cdr3_nt: TGTGCCAGTAGTGACAGTCCCAATTCACCCCTCCACTTT

v_call: TRBV7-2
j_call: TRBJ2-1
clone_size: .
d_call: TRBD2
cdr3_aa: CASSSGLAGSYNEQFF
cdr3_nt: TGTGCCAGCAGCTCGGGACTAGCGGGCTCCTACAATGAGCAGTTCTTC

v_call: TRBV30
j_call: TRBJ1-6
clone_size: .
d_call: TRBD1
cdr3_aa: CAWRDRGNSPLHF
cdr3_nt: TGTGCCTGGAGGGACAGGGGTAATTCACCCCTCCACTTT

v_call: TRBV19
j_call: TRBJ2-2
clone_size: few
d_call: TRBD1
cdr3_aa: CASTQGAAGELFF
cdr3_nt: TGTGCCAGTACGCAGGGGGCCGCCGGGGAGCTGTTTTTT

v_call: TRBV10-3
j_call: TRBJ2-7
clone_size: .
d_call: TRBD2
cdr3_aa: CAISGSGSPYEQYF
cdr3_nt: TGTGCCATCAGTGGTAGCGGGAGTCCCTACGAGCAGTACTTC

v_call: TRBV19
j_call: TRBJ1-2
clone_size: .
d_call: TRBD1
cdr3_aa: CASISRDRGDGYTF
cdr3_nt: TGTGCCAGTATTTCCCGGGACAGGGGAGATGGCTACACCTTC

v_call: TRBV7-7
j_call: TRBJ2-3
clone_size: .
d_call: TRBD2
cdr3_aa: CASSLAGGPTDTQYF
cdr3_nt: TGTGCCAGCAGCTTAGCGGGAGGGCCGACAGATACGCAGTATTTT

v_call: TRBV7-2
j_call: TRBJ2-1
clone_size: .
d_call: TRBD2
cdr3_aa: CASSSPTSGTRKLYNEQFF
cdr3_nt: TGTGCCAGCAGCTCGCCTACTAGCGGGACCCGGAAACTATACAATGAGCAGTTCTTC

v_call: TRBV9
j_call: TRBJ2-3
clone_size: .
d_call: .
cdr3_aa: CASSVGSASSTDTQYF
cdr3_nt: TGTGCCAGCAGCGTAGGTTCAGCGAGTAGCACAGATACGCAGTATTTT

v_call: TRBV27
j_call: TRBJ2-3
clone_size: .
d_call: TRBD1
cdr3_aa: CASSPTPRTGGGTDTQYF
cdr3_nt: TGTGCCAGCAGTCCTACGCCCCGGACAGGGGGGGGCACAGATACGCAGTATTTT

v_call: TRBV11-2
j_call: TRBJ1-2
clone_size: .
d_call: .
cdr3_aa: CASSLDGAMLYGYTF
cdr3_nt: TGTGCCAGCAGCTTAGATGGGGCCATGCTCTATGGCTACACCTTC

v_call: TRBV6-5
j_call: TRBJ1-5
clone_size: .
d_call: .
cdr3_aa: CASNHSPLKPQHF
cdr3_nt: TGTGCCAGCAATCACAGCCCCTTAAAGCCCCAGCATTTT

v_call: TRBV6-1
j_call: TRBJ2-6
clone_size: few
d_call: .
cdr3_aa: CASSESSGANVLTF
cdr3_nt: TGTGCCAGCAGTGAGAGCTCTGGGGCCAACGTCCTGACTTTC

v_call: TRBV14
j_call: TRBJ2-3
clone_size: once
d_call: .
cdr3_aa: CASRYRASTDTQYF
cdr3_nt: TGTGCCAGCAGGTACAGGGCTAGCACAGATACGCAGTATTTT

v_call: TRBV11-2
j_call: TRBJ2-2
clone_size: .
d_call: .
cdr3_aa: CASSLRRNTGELFF
cdr3_nt: TGTGCCAGCAGCTTACGTCGGAACACCGGGGAGCTGTTTTTT

v_call: TRBV20-1
j_call: TRBJ2-5
clone_size: .
d_call: .
cdr3_aa: CSAGDWETQYF
cdr3_nt: TGCAGTGCTGGGGACTGGGAGACCCAGTACTTC

v_call: TRBV6-1
j_call: TRBJ1-5
clone_size: .
d_call: .
cdr3_aa: CASSEANRSGQPQHF
cdr3_nt: TGTGCCAGCAGTGAAGCGAACAGGTCAGGGCAGCCCCAGCATTTT

v_call: TRBV30
j_call: TRBJ2-1
clone_size: .
d_call: .
cdr3_aa: CAWSGPYEQFF
cdr3_nt: TGTGCCTGGAGTGGTCCGTATGAGCAGTTCTTC

v_call: TRBV4-1
j_call: TRBJ1-2
clone_size: .
d_call: TRBD1
cdr3_aa: CASSQDRGTGVGYTF
cdr3_nt: TGCGCCAGCAGCCAAGATCGGGGGACAGGGGTTGGCTACACCTTC

v_call: TRBV19
j_call: TRBJ2-2
clone_size: .
d_call: .
cdr3_aa: CASSIGSDPNTGELFF
cdr3_nt: TGTGCCAGTAGTATAGGTAGCGACCCGAACACCGGGGAGCTGTTTTTT

v_call: TRBV6-2/TRBV6-3
j_call: TRBJ2-3
clone_size: .
d_call: .
cdr3_aa: CASSYGGYTDTQYF
cdr3_nt: TGTGCCAGCAGTTACGGCGGATACACAGATACGCAGTATTTT

v_call: TRBV18
j_call: TRBJ2-7
clone_size: .
d_call: TRBD2
cdr3_aa: CASSWQLAGASYEQYF
cdr3_nt: TGTGCCAGCTCATGGCAACTAGCGGGGGCATCCTACGAGCAGTACTTC

v_call: TRBV27
j_call: TRBJ1-5
clone_size: .
d_call: TRBD1
cdr3_aa: CASSPMGQPGNQPQHF
cdr3_nt: TGTGCCAGCAGTCCCATGGGACAGCCGGGCAATCAGCCCCAGCATTTT

v_call: TRBV6-6
j_call: TRBJ2-2
clone_size: .
d_call: TRBD1
cdr3_aa: CASSPTGVPGELFF
cdr3_nt: TGTGCCAGCAGTCCAACAGGGGTGCCCGGGGAGCTGTTTTTT

v_call: TRBV6-4
j_call: TRBJ1-1
clone_size: .
d_call: TRBD1
cdr3_aa: CASSVSTGMNTEAFF
cdr3_nt: TGTGCCAGCAGTGTCTCGACAGGGATGAACACTGAAGCTTTCTTT

v_call: TRBV7-9
j_call: TRBJ2-1
clone_size: .
d_call: .
cdr3_aa: CASSLGRNEQFF
cdr3_nt: TGTGCCAGCAGCTTAGGGCGGAATGAGCAGTTCTTC

v_call: TRBV5-1
j_call: TRBJ1-2
clone_size: .
d_call: .
cdr3_aa: CASSPARRGYGYTF
cdr3_nt: TGCGCCAGCAGCCCAGCGCGGCGTGGATATGGCTACACCTTC

v_call: TRBV11-2
j_call: TRBJ2-7
clone_size: .
d_call: .
cdr3_aa: CATQGSSYEQYF
cdr3_nt: TGCGCTACTCAGGGGAGCTCCTACGAGCAGTACTTC

v_call: TRBV10-1
j_call: TRBJ2-5
clone_size: .
d_call: TRBD2
cdr3_aa: CASSEFPSGKGETQYF
cdr3_nt: TGCGCCAGCAGTGAGTTTCCTAGCGGGAAAGGGGAGACCCAGTACTTC

v_call: TRBV10-3
j_call: TRBJ1-1
clone_size: .
d_call: TRBD1
cdr3_aa: CAISEETGLTEAFF
cdr3_nt: TGTGCCATCAGTGAGGAGACAGGGCTTACTGAAGCTTTCTTT

v_call: TRBV3-1/TRBV3-2
j_call: TRBJ2-1
clone_size: .
d_call: TRBD1
cdr3_aa: CASSLGTGMGGSGFKNEQFF
cdr3_nt: TGTGCCAGCAGCCTCGGGACAGGGATGGGCGGGAGCGGTTTTAAGAATGAGCAGTTCTTC

v_call: TRBV7-4
j_call: TRBJ1-5
clone_size: .
d_call: TRBD1
cdr3_aa: CASSPNRTGVNQPQHF
cdr3_nt: TGTGCCAGCAGCCCGAACCGGACAGGGGTTAATCAGCCCCAGCATTTT

v_call: TRBV7-2
j_call: TRBJ1-6
clone_size: .
d_call: .
cdr3_aa: CASSQRMRTEGYNSPLHF
cdr3_nt: TGTGCCAGCAGCCAAAGGATGCGCACCGAGGGCTATAATTCACCCCTCCACTTT

v_call: TRBV7-8
j_call: TRBJ2-3
clone_size: .
d_call: TRBD2
cdr3_aa: CASSLVSGRATDTQYF
cdr3_nt: TGTGCCAGCAGCTTAGTTAGCGGGAGGGCGACAGATACGCAGTATTTT

v_call: TRBV6-4
j_call: TRBJ2-5
clone_size: few
d_call: .
cdr3_aa: CASSALLGGQETQYF
cdr3_nt: TGTGCCAGCAGTGCCCTCTTAGGAGGCCAAGAGACCCAGTACTTC

v_call: TRBV27
j_call: TRBJ1-5
clone_size: .
d_call: .
cdr3_aa: CASSLSPGNQPQHF
cdr3_nt: TGTGCCAGCAGTTTATCCCCAGGCAATCAGCCCCAGCATTTT

v_call: TRBV6-2/TRBV6-3
j_call: TRBJ2-7
clone_size: .
d_call: TRBD2
cdr3_aa: CASTPSRGLAGAHEQYF
cdr3_nt: TGTGCCAGCACCCCCTCGCGAGGCCTAGCGGGAGCTCATGAGCAGTACTTC

v_call: TRBV5-5
j_call: TRBJ1-5
clone_size: .
d_call: .
cdr3_aa: CASSGSGNQPQHF
cdr3_nt: TGTGCCAGCAGCGGTTCGGGGAATCAGCCCCAGCATTTT

v_call: TRBV28
j_call: TRBJ1-1
clone_size: .
d_call: .
cdr3_aa: CASSEQGYKAFF
cdr3_nt: TGTGCCAGCAGCGAGCAGGGTTATAAAGCTTTCTTT

v_call: TRBV7-8
j_call: TRBJ2-7
clone_size: .
d_call: .
cdr3_aa: CASSLVRTYEQYF
cdr3_nt: TGTGCCAGCAGCTTAGTCCGTACCTACGAGCAGTACTTC

v_call: TRBV7-2
j_call: TRBJ2-1
clone_size: .
d_call: TRBD2
cdr3_aa: CASSLTSEAGNEQFF
cdr3_nt: TGTGCCAGCAGCCTCACTAGCGAGGCGGGGAATGAGCAGTTCTTC